A selection of T cell receptor beta chains follows, all from one sample in a study of blood T cell repertoires in COVID-19. Repertoires were generated with immunoSEQ multiplex PCR, while TCRdb's copy carries only in-frame clones and drops some. The table shows 70,000 or so clones, with more than 90% occurring only once. The sequenced material came from peripheral blood. The receptors come from a human donor in a cohort sampled during active COVID-19. CDR3s include the opening cysteine and the closing phenylalanine or tryptophan. A D gene is named only where the DNA matches it firmly. A clone size is listed for some rows: how often the clone was seen (once, few, many), or a class if it is expanded.

D gene	V gene	J gene	clone size	CDR3 protein	CDR3 DNA
-	TRBV13	TRBJ2-1	once	CASSLRNEQFF	TGTGCCAGCAGCCTGCGGAATGAGCAGTTCTTC
-	TRBV3-1/TRBV3-2	TRBJ1-2	-	CASSQRDIPYGYTF	TGTGCCAGCAGCCAACGGGACATCCCCTATGGCTACACCTTC
-	TRBV6-5	TRBJ1-5	-	CASSLDAEGIQPQHF	TGTGCCAGCAGCTTGGACGCCGAGGGCATTCAGCCCCAGCATTTT
-	TRBV19	TRBJ2-7	once	CASRQGVRSSYEQYF	TGTGCCAGTAGACAGGGAGTCCGAAGCTCCTACGAGCAGTACTTC
TRBD1	TRBV7-9	TRBJ2-7	-	CASSFLQGNEQYF	TGTGCCAGCAGCTTCCTACAGGGGAACGAGCAGTACTTC
TRBD2	TRBV4-3	TRBJ2-1	-	CASSPRTSGRTYNEQFF	TGCGCCAGCAGCCCGCGGACTAGCGGGCGTACCTACAATGAGCAGTTCTTC
TRBD1	TRBV7-9	TRBJ1-1	-	CASSLGRDRGITEAFF	TGTGCCAGCAGCTTAGGACGGGACAGGGGAATCACTGAAGCTTTCTTT
-	TRBV7-9	TRBJ1-2	-	CASSLGRGYGYTF	TGTGCCAGCAGTTTGGGCAGGGGTTATGGCTACACCTTC
TRBD1	TRBV24-1	TRBJ2-7	-	CATSERTGGLYEQYF	TGTGCCACCAGTGAGCGAACAGGGGGACTCTACGAGCAGTACTTC
-	TRBV30	TRBJ2-3	-	CAWREGGETDTQYF	TGTGCCTGGAGGGAGGGGGGGGAGACAGATACGCAGTATTTT
TRBD1	TRBV11-2	TRBJ2-2	few	CASSLDLVSDRDTGELFF	TGTGCCAGCAGCTTAGATTTGGTGTCCGACAGGGACACCGGGGAGCTGTTTTTT
TRBD2	TRBV5-1	TRBJ2-3	-	CASSLVSGSRADTQYF	TGCGCCAGCAGCTTGGTTAGCGGGAGTAGGGCAGATACGCAGTATTTT
-	TRBV27	TRBJ2-3	-	CASSSPLRTDAQYF	TGTGCCAGCAGTTCCCCACTCCGTACAGATGCGCAGTATTTT
-	TRBV5-6	TRBJ2-3	once	CASSLGGMQYF	TGTGCCAGCAGCTTGGGCGGGATGCAGTATTTT
TRBD1	TRBV28	TRBJ2-7	-	CASTAAPGRGNYEQYF	TGTGCCAGCACCGCGGCGCCAGGCAGGGGGAACTACGAGCAGTACTTC
TRBD1	TRBV27	TRBJ2-4	-	CASSLDRAGKNIQYF	TGTGCCAGCAGTTTAGACAGGGCGGGTAAAAACATTCAGTACTTC
-	TRBV7-9	TRBJ2-2	few	CASSFRAGGNTGELFF	TGTGCCAGCAGCTTTAGAGCGGGTGGGAACACCGGGGAGCTGTTTTTT
TRBD2	TRBV5-4	TRBJ2-5	-	CASSLRGLAGAGETQYF	TGTGCCAGCAGCTTGAGGGGTCTAGCGGGAGCCGGTGAGACCCAGTACTTC
-	TRBV7-2	TRBJ2-7	once	CASSLELGLFNYEQYF	TGTGCCAGCAGCTTAGAGCTGGGACTCTTCAACTACGAGCAGTACTTC
-	TRBV4-2	TRBJ2-5	-	CASSHSQGKETQYF	TGTGCCAGCAGCCATTCTCAGGGAAAGGAGACCCAGTACTTC
TRBD1	TRBV19	TRBJ2-7	-	CASRLRDRSYKQYF	TGTGCCAGTAGACTCCGGGACAGGTCCTACAAGCAGTACTTC
-	TRBV10-1	TRBJ2-7	-	CASTQCYEQYF	TGCGCCAGCACCCAGTGCTACGAGCAGTACTTC
TRBD2	TRBV29-1	TRBJ2-3	-	CSVTSGTSTDTQYF	TGCAGTGTGACTAGCGGGACGAGCACAGATACGCAGTATTTT
TRBD1	TRBV15	TRBJ1-5	-	CATSRGGQVNQPQHF	TGTGCCACCAGCAGAGGTGGACAGGTTAATCAGCCCCAGCATTTT
TRBD1	TRBV24-1	TRBJ2-1	-	CATSADRGRSYNEQFF	TGTGCCACCAGTGCGGACAGGGGACGCTCCTACAATGAGCAGTTCTTC
-	TRBV6-2/TRBV6-3	TRBJ2-7	-	CASSYSAGPYEQYF	TGTGCCAGCAGTTACTCTGCGGGGCCTTACGAGCAGTACTTC
TRBD1	TRBV27	TRBJ1-2	-	CASSLSTDRGKGYTF	TGTGCCAGCAGTTTATCGACGGACAGGGGGAAAGGCTACACCTTC
-	TRBV30	TRBJ2-5	-	CAWSVRGLETQYF	TGTGCCTGGAGTGTACGAGGGTTGGAGACCCAGTACTTC
TRBD1	TRBV7-9	TRBJ2-6	-	CASSYLGQAQRANVLTF	TGTGCCAGCAGCTACTTAGGACAGGCGCAAAGGGCCAACGTCCTGACTTTC
TRBD2	TRBV27	TRBJ2-3	-	CASSPLAGGPDTQYF	TGTGCCAGCAGTCCTCTAGCGGGGGGCCCAGATACGCAGTATTTT
-	TRBV7-2	TRBJ1-3	once	CASRALYSGNTIYF	TGTGCCAGCAGGGCCCTTTACTCTGGAAACACCATATATTTT
-	TRBV29-1	TRBJ2-4	-	CSARTPGDIQYF	TGCAGCGCCCGGACGCCGGGGGACATTCAGTACTTC
TRBD1	TRBV7-8	TRBJ2-3	-	CASSLAQGQGGTDTQYF	TGTGCCAGCAGCTTAGCACAGGGACAGGGGGGCACAGATACGCAGTATTTT
TRBD1	TRBV28	TRBJ1-5	-	CASTTPDRVFQPQHF	TGTGCCAGCACCACTCCAGACAGGGTTTTTCAGCCCCAGCATTTT
-	TRBV3-1/TRBV3-2	TRBJ2-5	-	CASSQELLVGKTQYF	TGTGCCAGCAGCCAAGAATTACTAGTTGGTAAGACCCAGTACTTC
-	TRBV7-9	TRBJ2-3	-	CASSSTTKSWSQYF	TGTGCCAGCAGCTCGACTACAAAGTCTTGGTCGCAGTATTTT
-	TRBV6-6	TRBJ1-2	-	CASSYQGMDGYTF	TGTGCCAGCAGTTACCAGGGTATGGATGGCTACACCTTC
-	TRBV7-2	TRBJ2-2	few	CASSLVGDYTGELFF	TGTGCCAGCAGCTTAGTGGGGGACTACACCGGGGAGCTGTTTTTT
TRBD2	TRBV28	TRBJ2-5	-	CASSLGLAGHIQETQYF	TGTGCCAGCAGTTTGGGCCTAGCGGGCCATATCCAAGAGACCCAGTACTTC
-	TRBV7-9	TRBJ1-4	-	CASRSMANEKLFF	TGTGCCAGCCGATCTATGGCTAATGAAAAACTGTTTTTT
-	TRBV30	TRBJ2-7	-	CAWSVIGGRFYEQYF	TGTGCCTGGAGTGTAATCGGGGGGCGGTTTTACGAGCAGTACTTC
TRBD1	TRBV27	TRBJ1-5	-	CASSPDRADQPQHF	TGTGCCAGCAGTCCCGACAGGGCCGATCAGCCCCAGCATTTT
-	TRBV12-3/TRBV12-4	TRBJ2-7	-	CASSSPRHEQYF	TGTGCCAGCAGCTCCCCGAGGCACGAGCAGTACTTC
TRBD2	TRBV7-2	TRBJ2-1	-	CASSLGRLAGDNEQFF	TGTGCCAGCAGCTTAGGACGACTAGCGGGGGACAATGAGCAGTTCTTC
-	TRBV2	TRBJ2-1	-	CASSEALLGDFTYNEQFF	TGTGCCAGCAGTGAAGCGCTTCTAGGAGACTTTACCTACAATGAGCAGTTCTTC
-	TRBV2	TRBJ1-2	-	CASSVDGLYGYTF	TGTGCCAGCAGTGTCGACGGGTTGTATGGCTACACCTTC
-	TRBV5-1	TRBJ1-6	-	CASSRFGGAYNSPLHF	TGCGCCAGCAGCCGATTCGGGGGGGCCTATAATTCACCCCTCCACTTT
-	TRBV5-4	TRBJ2-5	-	CASSLMTRRQETQYF	TGTGCCAGCAGCTTGATGACCCGCAGGCAAGAGACCCAGTACTTC
TRBD2	TRBV5-1	TRBJ2-7	-	CASSLELAGAPHEQYF	TGCGCCAGCAGCTTGGAACTAGCGGGAGCACCCCACGAGCAGTACTTC
TRBD2	TRBV28	TRBJ2-1	-	CATGGLAGWHEQFF	TGTGCCACAGGGGGTCTAGCGGGATGGCATGAGCAGTTCTTC
TRBD2	TRBV7-6	TRBJ2-1	-	CASSLANLAGVDEQFF	TGTGCCAGCAGCTTAGCGAACTTAGCGGGAGTGGATGAGCAGTTCTTC
-	TRBV6-5	TRBJ2-7	few	CASSYSAVSYEQYF	TGTGCCAGCAGTTACTCGGCCGTATCCTACGAGCAGTACTTC
TRBD2	TRBV27	TRBJ2-3	-	CASSLRAGGPRGSRSSTDTQYF	TGTGCCAGCAGTTTACGAGCGGGAGGGCCGCGGGGAAGCCGATCTAGCACAGATACGCAGTATTTT
TRBD2	TRBV19	TRBJ2-3	-	CASSIGQGSTSGRTDTQYF	TGTGCCAGTAGTATCGGACAGGGATCTACTAGCGGGAGAACAGATACGCAGTATTTT